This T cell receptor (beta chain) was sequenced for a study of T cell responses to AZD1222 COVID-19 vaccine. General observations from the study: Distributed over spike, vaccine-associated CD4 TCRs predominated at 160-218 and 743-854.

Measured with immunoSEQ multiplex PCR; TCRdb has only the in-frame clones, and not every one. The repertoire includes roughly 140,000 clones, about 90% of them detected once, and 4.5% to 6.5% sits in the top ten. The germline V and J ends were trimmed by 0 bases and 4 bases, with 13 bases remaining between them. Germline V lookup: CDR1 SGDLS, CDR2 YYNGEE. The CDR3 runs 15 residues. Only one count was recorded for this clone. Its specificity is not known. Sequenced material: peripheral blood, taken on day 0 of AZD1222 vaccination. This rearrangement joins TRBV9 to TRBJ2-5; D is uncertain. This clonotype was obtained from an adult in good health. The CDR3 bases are TGTGCCAGCAGCGTAGTTTATGGAGCCTCAGAGACCCAGTACTTC. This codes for CASSVVYGASETQYF.